This record looks at one TCR beta chain sequence and its context. Its antigen remains unknown. TCRdb recomputed calls from the 5' RACE reads with MiXCR, one row per CDR3 protein. This sample has 450,000 to 650,000 distinct CDR3 sequences, with approximately 21% found just once. Germline lookup yields CDR1 SGHDN and CDR2 FVKESK. V gave up 1 base and J gave up 7 bases, with 6 bases separating them. This CDR3 has 12 residues. This sample was taken from a study of T-cell memory formation after mild COVID-19. Background on the study: Most TCR clusters belonged to a single donor.

Study results and limitations: From day 15 to 85, contracting clones were balanced between CD4 and CD8, whereas later expanders leaned toward CD4+.

The sequencing input was PBMCs or a T cell subset sorted from them (not recorded which). The receptor's source is an adult woman who had mild COVID-19 (a few samples of this study predate the infection). Cell type and time point are not known. This chain joins TRBV14 and TRBJ2-3; no reliable D call. CDR3 in amino acids: CASSQAVNTQYF. In DNA, the CDR3 is TGTGCCAGCAGCCAAGCGGTTAATACGCAGTATTTT.